The 32 T cell receptor beta chains below were found in one sample sequenced in a study of OX40 agonist ivuxolimab in advanced cancers. The method was immunoSEQ multiplex PCR; TCRdb's version includes in-frame clones alone and lacks a portion of them. The table includes around 26,000 clones, about 70% detected once. Here the sequenced sample was CD4+ or CD8+ T cells sorted from blood, taken in a trial of the OX40 agonist ivuxolimab. The receptors shown here come from an adult with an advanced solid tumor such as melanoma, head and neck, liver or kidney cancer.

The chain employs TRBV19 and TRBJ1-4; possible D gene TRBD1, 5 bases. The CDR3 is 19 amino acids. Germline CDR1 and CDR2: LNHDA and SQIVND (reference sequence). Trimming took 7 bases from V and 4 from J, leaving 28 bases between them. This chain's CDR3 is CASTSRDRDPPFNNEKLFF. As DNA, the CDR3 is TGTGCCAGTACCTCTCGGGACCGGGACCCCCCTTTTAATAATGAAAAACTGTTTTTT.

This chain connects TRBV9 to TRBJ2-3, with no clear D. The V gene lost 0 bases and the J gene lost 2 bases, with 7 bases spanning the gap. Germline V gives CDR1 SGDLS, CDR2 YYNGEE. There are 14 residues in the CDR3. DNA for the CDR3: TGTGCCAGCAGCGTAGGAACTTACACAGATACGCAGTATTTT. Its protein product is CASSVGTYTDTQYF.

This sequence joins TRBV5-1 and TRBJ1-2, with TRBD1 identical over 7 bases. The CDR3 runs to 13 residues. J gave up 8 bases and V 0 bases, and 4 bases lay outside the gene matches. Germline V lookup: CDR1 SGHRS, CDR2 YFSETQ. CDR3 region: CASSLGQGRGYTF. The CDR3 bases are TGCGCCAGCAGCTTGGGACAGGGAAGAGGCTACACCTTC.

This clone was seen a handful of times. The V call is TRBV19, the J call TRBJ2-1; D is uncertain. V was trimmed by 5 bases and J by 6 bases, leaving 17 bases between them. Germline-derived CDR1 and CDR2 are LNHDA and SQIVND (reference sequence). The CDR3 runs 15 residues. DNA for the CDR3: TGTGCCAGTAGTCTGGAATGGGCACGTCGCAATGAGCAGTTCTTC. It translates to CASSLEWARRNEQFF.

The J gene is TRBJ2-2, the V gene TRBV6-5; D remains unclear. The germline CDR1 and CDR2 sequences are MNHEY and SVGAGI. Between the trimmed V and J ends, which lost 0 bases and 4 bases, there was a span of 3 bases. This CDR3 has 13 amino acids. The CDR3 sequence is CASSYSSTGELFF. The CDR3 DNA is TGTGCCAGCAGTTACTCAAGCACCGGGGAGCTGTTTTTT.

This clone was seen once. The rearrangement links TRBV30 to TRBJ2-3; possible D gene TRBD2, 7 bases. With 1 base removed from V and 6 bases from J, the gap between germline ends came to 14 bases. The CDR3 runs to 14 residues. Looked up from germline, CDR1 is GTSNPN and CDR2 is SVGIG (reference sequence). The CDR3 loop reads CAWSGVGGPDTQYF. CDR3 in DNA: TGTGCCTGGAGTGGAGTGGGGGGGCCGGATACGCAGTATTTT.

The chain employs TRBV7-8 and TRBJ1-5; D unclear. The V gene's germline CDR1 is SGHVS and CDR2 FQNEAQ. This CDR3 is built from 15 residues. Trimming shortened V by 5 bases and J by 4 bases, and 15 bases separated the two germline ends. CDR3 coding DNA: TGTGCCAGCAGCCCCGTTGTCGGGGTGAATCAGCCCCAGCATTTT. It codes for CASSPVVGVNQPQHF.

The gene calls are TRBV5-1 and TRBJ1-2; D may be TRBD1 (6 bases). V dropped 0 bases and J dropped 2 bases, with 17 bases sitting between them. The germline gives CDR1 SGHRS, CDR2 YFSETQ. This CDR3 is built from 17 residues. The CDR3 loop is CASSLGAGTRSNYGYTF. CDR3 nucleotides: TGCGCCAGCAGCTTGGGGGCCGGGACACGCTCCAACTATGGCTACACCTTC.

J is TRBJ2-3 and V is TRBV5-6; 11 nucleotides line up with TRBD2. Trimming cost V 3 bases and J 6 bases; bases outside gene matches: 12. The germline gives CDR1 SGHDT, CDR2 YYEEEE. This CDR3 comprises 17 residues. In DNA, the CDR3 is TGTGCCAGCAGCTACTCCAGACTAGCGGGGAGATCCGATACGCAGTATTTT. Residues: CASSYSRLAGRSDTQYF.

This sequence joins TRBV6-5 and TRBJ1-5, with D hard to call. Germline V gene lookup returns CDR1 MNHEY and CDR2 SVGAGI. This CDR3 is 13 amino acids long. The V end lost 6 bases, the J end lost 2 bases, and 8 bases lay between the germline ends. The CDR3 region has the DNA TGTGCCAGCAGCCCCGTGGGCAATCAGCCCCAGCATTTT. It codes for CASSPVGNQPQHF.

This chain connects TRBV19 to TRBJ1-2; D not certain. This CDR3 has 14 amino acids. Trimming stripped 5 bases from V and 7 bases from J, with 17 bases between. In germline, CDR1 is LNHDA, CDR2 SQIVND (reference sequence). The CDR3 nucleotides are TGTGCCAGTAGTCCCACCGGGGTAATGGCTGGCTACACCTTC. It specifies CASSPTGVMAGYTF.

This clone was found once. The rearrangement joins TRBV4-3 to TRBJ1-3; perhaps TRBD1 as D (5 bases). Germline CDR1 is LGHNA and CDR2 is YSLEER. CDR3 length: 14 residues. Trimming cost V 1 base and J 3 bases, with 7 bases left between them. CDR3 residues: CASSQGGYGNTIYF. The DNA for the CDR3 is TGCGCCAGCAGCCAAGGGGGCTATGGAAACACCATATATTTT.

The V and J genes are TRBV5-6 and TRBJ2-7, with 7 bases aligning to TRBD1. This CDR3 is built from 12 residues. CDR1 and CDR2 (germline): SGHDT, YYEEEE. After removal of 3 bases from V and 3 bases from J, the junction contained 0 bases not matched to a gene. The CDR3: CASSWDSYEQYF. The CDR3 DNA sequence: TGTGCCAGCAGCTGGGACAGCTACGAGCAGTACTTC. Variable domain in full (rest from reference TRBV5-6 and TRBJ2-7): DAGVTQSPTHLIKTRGQQVTLRCSPKSGHDTVSWYQQALGQGPQFIFQYYEEEERQRGNFPDRFSGHQFPNYSSELNVNALLLGDSALYLCASSWDSYEQYFGPGTRLTVT.

The chain carries TRBV7-9 and TRBJ2-1; 9 nucleotides agree with TRBD1. This CDR3 has 16 residues. Germline trimming cut 4 bases from V and 0 bases from J; bases unmatched to any gene: 4. The germline V gene encodes CDR1 SEHNR and CDR2 FQNEAQ (reference sequence). The CDR3 nucleotides read TGTGCCAGCAGCTCTCTGACAGGGGGCTCCTACAATGAGCAGTTCTTC. The encoded protein is CASSSLTGGSYNEQFF.

The CDR3 reads CASSLPPDGTYGYTF. The CDR3 nucleotides are TGTGCCAGCAGCTTACCCCCCGACGGTACCTATGGCTACACCTTC. The chain carries TRBV7-2 and TRBJ1-2; no firm D call. Trimming shortened V by 2 bases and J by 4 bases, and 14 bases separated the two germline ends. Germline lookup yields CDR1 SGHTA and CDR2 FQGNSA. This CDR3 has 15 amino acids.

The J gene is TRBJ2-5, the V gene TRBV7-8; no clear D gene. The CDR3 covers 10 residues. V was cut by 5 bases and J by 3 bases, with 1 base left in between. Germline CDR1 reads SGHVS; CDR2 reads FQNEAQ. The CDR3 nucleotides are TGTGCCAGCAGCGAAGAGACCCAGTACTTC. Protein sequence: CASSEETQYF.

This sequence joins TRBV6-5 and TRBJ1-5, with 7 bases matching TRBD1. Germline CDR1 MNHEY, CDR2 SVGAGI. This CDR3 is built from 15 residues. The J segment lost 4 bases and the V segment lost 6 bases, leaving 9 bases of the junction unmatched. CDR3 sequence reads: CASSPLGTANQPQHF. CDR3 in DNA: TGTGCCAGCAGCCCCCTTGGGACAGCTAATCAGCCCCAGCATTTT.

The chain joins TRBV19 to TRBJ1-5; a possible D gene is TRBD1 (6 bases). The V and J ends lost 8 bases and 7 bases respectively, with 15 bases between them. The CDR3 runs 13 residues. The germline gives CDR1 LNHDA, CDR2 SQIVND (reference sequence). The CDR3 region has the DNA TGTGCCAGTGGGCGAGGGGGGGTCCAGCCCCAGCATTTT. Translated: CASGRGGVQPQHF.

The chain carries TRBV15 and TRBJ2-2; D unresolved. Germline CDR1 LNHNV, CDR2 YYDKDF (reference sequence). This CDR3 comprises 13 residues. V lost 5 bases and J 2 bases, leaving 6 bases between the germline ends. The CDR3 DNA reads TGTGCCACCAGCTCCTCCAACACCGGGGAGCTGTTTTTT. Amino acid sequence: CATSSSNTGELFF.

The chain employs TRBV7-7 and TRBJ2-5; 10 bases are shared with TRBD2. V was clipped by 5 bases and J by 1 base; unmatched bases: 4. The germline CDR1 and CDR2 sequences are SSHAT and FNYEAQ (reference sequence). CDR3 length: 15 amino acids. The CDR3 DNA sequence: TGTGCCAGCAGCACCTGGACTAGCGGCCAAGAGACCCAGTACTTC. This sequence encodes CASSTWTSGQETQYF.

The chain has TRBV7-8 and TRBJ2-1; 12 bases fit TRBD2. The CDR3 runs 17 residues. CDR1 and CDR2 (germline): SGHVS, FQNEAQ. Losses at the gene ends were 1 base for V and 10 bases for J; bases not matched to a gene: 11. Here the CDR3 DNA reads TGTGCCAGCAGCTTAGGACTAGCGGGGGAACAACCGGTCGAGCAGTTCTTC. Translating it yields CASSLGLAGEQPVEQFF.

This chain connects TRBV28 to TRBJ1-5; weak D call: TRBD1 (6 bases). From germline, CDR1 is MDHEN and CDR2 SYDVKM. Trimming removed 6 bases at V and 4 bases at J, with 10 bases between. The CDR3 is made up of 13 amino acids. The CDR3 loop is CASSQGWNQPQHF. DNA for the CDR3: TGTGCCAGCAGCCAGGGGTGGAATCAGCCCCAGCATTTT.

The chain recombines TRBV7-9 with TRBJ1-1; maybe TRBD1 (5 bases). V lost 1 base to trimming and J lost 0 bases, with 9 bases between them. Germline values: CDR1 SEHNR, CDR2 FQNEAQ (reference sequence). The CDR3 spans 15 residues. This CDR3 is CASSLERGMNTEAFF. The CDR3 nucleotides are TGTGCCAGCAGCTTAGAAAGGGGCATGAACACTGAAGCTTTCTTT.

This clone has only a few counts. The V call is TRBV29-1, the J call TRBJ1-1, with D unclear. Trimming took off 1 base at V and 2 bases at J, with 8 bases between the two ends. This CDR3 region has 13 residues. The germline V gene has CDR1 SQVTM and CDR2 ANQGSEA. Written as DNA, the CDR3 is TGCAGCGTTGAAGCCAGGACTAACACTGAAGCTTTCTTT. The encoded protein is CSVEARTNTEAFF.

This sequence joins TRBV11-2 and TRBJ2-3; D is tentatively TRBD1 or TRBD2 (6 bases each). Deletions cut 1 base from V and 6 bases from J, with 14 bases between. Per germline, CDR1 SGHAT and CDR2 FQNNGV. CDR3 size: 15 residues. CDR3 loop: CASSLVGGLGDTQYF. The CDR3 DNA follows: TGTGCCAGCAGCTTAGTGGGGGGCCTTGGCGATACGCAGTATTTT.

The gene calls are TRBV7-6 and TRBJ2-3; 7 nucleotides match TRBD1. This CDR3 is 14 amino acids long. CDR1 is SGHVS and CDR2 is FNYEAQ in the germline V gene. Trimming removed 9 bases from V and 2 bases from J; junction bases left unmatched: 8. CDR3 nucleotide sequence: TGTGCCAGTCACGGGACAGAGAACACAGATACGCAGTATTTT. As protein: CASHGTENTDTQYF.

The chain couples TRBV25-1 to TRBJ2-1; TRBD1 agrees at 7 bases. The CDR3 runs to 17 residues. The V and J ends lost 0 bases and 0 bases, in that order; junction bases with no gene match: 5. Per the germline V gene, CDR1 is MGHDK and CDR2 is SYGVNS. CDR3 sequence (DNA): TGTGCCAGCAGTGAATACACAGGGGTCAGCTCCTACAATGAGCAGTTCTTC. Translating gives CASSEYTGVSSYNEQFF.

The J gene is TRBJ2-7, the V gene TRBV4-2, with TRBD1 as a possible D gene (6 bases). Per germline, CDR1 LGHNA and CDR2 YNFKEQ. V was trimmed by 3 bases and J by 4 bases, leaving 7 bases between them. The CDR3 totals 12 residues. CDR3 nucleotides: TGTGCCAGCAGCCAGACAGGTTACGAGCAGTACTTC. Protein: CASSQTGYEQYF.

V usage is TRBV29-1 and J usage is TRBJ2-4; D is possibly TRBD1 (6 bases). The CDR3 contains 14 residues. Deletions cut 0 bases from V and 2 bases from J, with 8 bases between. Per the germline V gene, CDR1 is SQVTM and CDR2 is ANQGSEA. CDR3 region: CSVEEGDTKNIQYF. The DNA of the CDR3 is TGCAGCGTTGAAGAGGGGGACACCAAAAACATTCAGTACTTC.

V is TRBV25-1 and J is TRBJ2-5; the D is unclear. Trimming shortened V by 1 base and J by 5 bases, and 5 bases separated the two germline ends. Germline CDR1 MGHDK, CDR2 SYGVNS. This CDR3 spans 12 amino acids. CDR3 in amino acids: CASSESPETQYF. CDR3 in DNA: TGTGCCAGCAGTGAATCCCCGGAGACCCAGTACTTC.

This clone is termed medium-sized. The chain carries TRBV7-9 and TRBJ2-7, with D hard to call. This CDR3 is built from 12 residues. Trimming left V 5 bases short and J 3 bases short, with 8 bases between. Germline CDR1 and CDR2: SEHNR and FQNEAQ (reference sequence). The CDR3 nucleotides are TGTGCCAGCAGCAGAGAGGACTACGAGCAGTACTTC. Its translation is CASSREDYEQYF.

This sequence joins TRBV9 and TRBJ2-2; D not resolved. V was trimmed by 1 base and J by 0 bases, leaving 7 bases between them. The CDR3 has 15 amino acids. The germline V gene encodes CDR1 SGDLS and CDR2 YYNGEE. CDR3 in amino acids: CASSVSGSNTGELFF. The CDR3 nucleotides read TGTGCCAGCAGCGTATCGGGCTCGAACACCGGGGAGCTGTTTTTT.